A single TCR beta chain is shown here with its context. What it binds is unknown. The data belong to a study of OX40 agonist ivuxolimab in advanced cancers. Study context: In this trial design, patients received ivuxolimab intravenously at 0.01 to 10 mg/kg every 2 weeks. Study results and caveats: The work left the antigen specificity of expanded peripheral T cells undetermined. Circulating CD4+ and CD8+ T cells showed clonal expansion by week 6 at 0.1 to 3.0 mg/kg.

Only in-frame clones appear in the TCRdb table, and some are missing; sequencing was by immunoSEQ multiplex PCR. The data hold some 85,000 clones, with roughly 91% observed a single time. From germline, CDR1 is SGHAT and CDR2 FQNNGV. Trimming took 0 bases from V and 13 from J, leaving 13 bases between them. The CDR3 sequence is 14 residues long. The specimen comprised CD4+ or CD8+ T cells sorted from blood, sampled in a trial of the OX40 agonist ivuxolimab. The receptor comes from an adult with an advanced solid tumor such as melanoma, head and neck, liver or kidney cancer. V gene TRBV11-2 combines with J gene TRBJ2-6; the D is unclear. CDR3 region: CASSLDSVGLVLTF. Written as DNA, the CDR3 is TGTGCCAGCAGCTTAGATAGTGTGGGTCTAGTCCTGACTTTC. The full variable domain, rest sourced from reference TRBV11-2 and TRBJ2-6, is EAGVAQSPRYKIIEKRQSVAFWCNPISGHATLYWYQQILGQGPKLLIQFQNNGVVDDSQLPKDRFSAERLKGVDSTLKIQPAKLEDSAVYLCASSLDSVGLVLTFGAGSRLTVL.